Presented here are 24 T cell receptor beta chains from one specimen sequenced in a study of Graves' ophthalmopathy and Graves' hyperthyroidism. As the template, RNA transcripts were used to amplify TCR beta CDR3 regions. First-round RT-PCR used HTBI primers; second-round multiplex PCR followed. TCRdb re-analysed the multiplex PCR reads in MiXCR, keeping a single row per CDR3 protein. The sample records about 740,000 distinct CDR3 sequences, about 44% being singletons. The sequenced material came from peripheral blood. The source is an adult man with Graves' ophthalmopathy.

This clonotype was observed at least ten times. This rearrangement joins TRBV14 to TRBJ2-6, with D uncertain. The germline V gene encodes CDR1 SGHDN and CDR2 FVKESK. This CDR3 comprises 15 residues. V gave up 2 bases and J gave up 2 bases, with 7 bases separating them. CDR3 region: CASSQLQTGANVLTF. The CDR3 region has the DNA TGTGCCAGCAGCCAACTCCAAACTGGGGCCAACGTCCTGACTTTC.

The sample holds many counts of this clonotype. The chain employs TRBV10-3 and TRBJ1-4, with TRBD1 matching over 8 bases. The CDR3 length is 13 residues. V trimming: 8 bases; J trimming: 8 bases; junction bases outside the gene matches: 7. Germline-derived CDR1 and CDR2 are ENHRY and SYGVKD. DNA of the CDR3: TGTGCCATCTCCGGGACAGGTTACGAAAAACTGTTTTTT. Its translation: CAISGTGYEKLFF.

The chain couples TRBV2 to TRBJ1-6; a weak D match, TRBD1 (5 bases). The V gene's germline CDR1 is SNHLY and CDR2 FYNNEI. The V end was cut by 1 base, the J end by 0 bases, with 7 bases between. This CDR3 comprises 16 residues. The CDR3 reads CASSEGGSSYNSPLHF. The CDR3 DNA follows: TGTGCCAGCAGTGAAGGGGGGAGCTCCTATAATTCACCCCTCCACTTT.

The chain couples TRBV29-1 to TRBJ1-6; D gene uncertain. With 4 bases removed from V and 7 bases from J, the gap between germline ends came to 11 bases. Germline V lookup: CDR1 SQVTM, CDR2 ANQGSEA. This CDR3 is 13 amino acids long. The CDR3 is CSVASGNNSPLHF. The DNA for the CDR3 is TGCAGCGTTGCGAGCGGAAACAATTCACCCCTCCACTTT.

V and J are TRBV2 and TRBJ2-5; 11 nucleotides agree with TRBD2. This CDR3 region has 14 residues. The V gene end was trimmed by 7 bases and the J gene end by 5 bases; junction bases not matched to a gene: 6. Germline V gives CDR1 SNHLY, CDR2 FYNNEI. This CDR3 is CASNRIAGGETQYF. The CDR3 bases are TGTGCCAGCAACCGTATAGCGGGAGGGGAGACCCAGTACTTC.

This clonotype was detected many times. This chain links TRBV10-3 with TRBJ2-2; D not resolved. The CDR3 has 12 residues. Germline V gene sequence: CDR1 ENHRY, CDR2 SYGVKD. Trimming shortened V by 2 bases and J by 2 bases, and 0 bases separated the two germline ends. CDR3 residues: CAISENTGELFF. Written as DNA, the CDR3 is TGTGCCATCAGTGAGAACACCGGGGAGCTGTTTTTT.

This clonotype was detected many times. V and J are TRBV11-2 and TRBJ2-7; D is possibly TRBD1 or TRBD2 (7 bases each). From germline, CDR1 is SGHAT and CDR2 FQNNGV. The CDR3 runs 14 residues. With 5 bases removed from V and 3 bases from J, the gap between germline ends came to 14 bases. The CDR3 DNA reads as TGTGCCAGCAGCGGCGACAGGGAGGGCTACGAGCAGTACTTC. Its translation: CASSGDREGYEQYF. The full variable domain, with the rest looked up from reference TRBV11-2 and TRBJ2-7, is EAGVAQSPRYKIIEKRQSVAFWCNPISGHATLYWYQQILGQGPKLLIQFQNNGVVDDSQLPKDRFSAERLKGVDSTLKIQPAKLEDSAVYLCASSGDREGYEQYFGPGTRLTVT.

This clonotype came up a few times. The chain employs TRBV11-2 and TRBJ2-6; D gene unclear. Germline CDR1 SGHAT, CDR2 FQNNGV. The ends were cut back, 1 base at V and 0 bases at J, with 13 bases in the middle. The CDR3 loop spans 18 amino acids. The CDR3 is CASSLGSVGGSGANVLTF. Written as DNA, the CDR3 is TGTGCCAGCAGCTTAGGATCGGTAGGCGGCTCTGGGGCCAACGTCCTGACTTTC.

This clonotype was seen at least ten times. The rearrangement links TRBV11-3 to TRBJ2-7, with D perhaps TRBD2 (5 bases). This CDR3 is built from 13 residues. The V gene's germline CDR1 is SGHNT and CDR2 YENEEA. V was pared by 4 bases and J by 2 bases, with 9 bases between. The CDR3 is CASSSETTYEQYF. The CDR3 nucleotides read TGTGCCAGCAGCTCAGAGACTACCTACGAGCAGTACTTC.

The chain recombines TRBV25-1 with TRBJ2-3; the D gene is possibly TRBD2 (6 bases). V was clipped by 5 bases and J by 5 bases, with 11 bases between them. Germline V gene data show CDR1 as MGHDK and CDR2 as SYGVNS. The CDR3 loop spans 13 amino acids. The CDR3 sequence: CASSIGTLDTQYF. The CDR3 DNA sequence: TGTGCCAGCAGTATAGGGACTCTAGATACGCAGTATTTT. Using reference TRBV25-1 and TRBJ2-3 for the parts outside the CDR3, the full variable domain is EADIYQTPRYLVIGTGKKITLECSQTMGHDKMYWYQQDPGMELHLIHYSYGVNSTEKGDLSSESTVSRIRTEHFPLTLESARPSHTSQYLCASSIGTLDTQYFGPGTRLTVL.

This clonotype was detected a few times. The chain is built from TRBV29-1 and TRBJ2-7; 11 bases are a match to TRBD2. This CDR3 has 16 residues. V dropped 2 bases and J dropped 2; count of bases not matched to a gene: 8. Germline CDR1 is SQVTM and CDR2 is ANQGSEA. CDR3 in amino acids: CSVELTSGSRTYEQYF. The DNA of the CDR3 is TGCAGCGTTGAACTCACTAGCGGGAGCCGTACCTACGAGCAGTACTTC.

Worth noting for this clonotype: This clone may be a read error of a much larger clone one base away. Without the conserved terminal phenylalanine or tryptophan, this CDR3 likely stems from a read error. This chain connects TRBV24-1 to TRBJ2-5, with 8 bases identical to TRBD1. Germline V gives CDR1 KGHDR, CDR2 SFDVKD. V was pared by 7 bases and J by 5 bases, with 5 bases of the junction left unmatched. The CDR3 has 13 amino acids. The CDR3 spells CATSRGPKETQYC. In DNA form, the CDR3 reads TGTGCCACCAGCAGGGGGCCCAAGGAGACCCAGTACTGC.

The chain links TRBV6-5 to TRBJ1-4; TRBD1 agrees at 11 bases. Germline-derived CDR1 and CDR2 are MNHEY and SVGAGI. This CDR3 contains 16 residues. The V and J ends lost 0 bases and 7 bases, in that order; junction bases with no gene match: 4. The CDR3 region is CASSYSTGTGGEKLFF. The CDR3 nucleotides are TGTGCCAGCAGTTACTCGACCGGGACAGGGGGTGAAAAACTGTTTTTT.

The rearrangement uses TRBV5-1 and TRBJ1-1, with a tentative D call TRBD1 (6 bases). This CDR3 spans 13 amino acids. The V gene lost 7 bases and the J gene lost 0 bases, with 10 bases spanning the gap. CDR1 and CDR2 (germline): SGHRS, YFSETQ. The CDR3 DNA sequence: TGCGCCAGCGGCTGGGACATGAACACTGAAGCTTTCTTT. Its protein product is CASGWDMNTEAFF.

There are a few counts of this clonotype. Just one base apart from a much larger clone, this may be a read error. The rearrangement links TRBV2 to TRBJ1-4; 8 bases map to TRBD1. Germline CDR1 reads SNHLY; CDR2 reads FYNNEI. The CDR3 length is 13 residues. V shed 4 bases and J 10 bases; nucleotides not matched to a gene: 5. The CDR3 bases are TGTGCCAGCAGTGGACAGGGGATTGGAAAACTGTTTTTT. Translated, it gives CASSGQGIGKLFF.

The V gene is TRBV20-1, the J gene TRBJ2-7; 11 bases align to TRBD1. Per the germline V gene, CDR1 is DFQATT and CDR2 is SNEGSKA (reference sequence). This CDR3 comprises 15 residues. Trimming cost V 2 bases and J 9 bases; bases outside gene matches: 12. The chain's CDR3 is CSARPLGQGVHGQYF. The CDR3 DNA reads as TGCAGTGCTAGACCCTTGGGACAGGGGGTCCACGGGCAGTACTTC.

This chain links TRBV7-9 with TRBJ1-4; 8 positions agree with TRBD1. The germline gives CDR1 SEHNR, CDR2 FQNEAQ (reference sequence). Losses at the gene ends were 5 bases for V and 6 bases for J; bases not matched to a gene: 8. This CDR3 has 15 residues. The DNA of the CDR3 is TGTGCCAGCAGCCCCCGGACAGGGCGGGATGAAAAACTGTTTTTT. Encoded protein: CASSPRTGRDEKLFF.

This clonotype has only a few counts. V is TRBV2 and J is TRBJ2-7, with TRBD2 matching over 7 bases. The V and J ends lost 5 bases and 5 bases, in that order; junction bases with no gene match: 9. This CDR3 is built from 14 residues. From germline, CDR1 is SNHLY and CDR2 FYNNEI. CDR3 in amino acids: CASSSGTAPNEQYF. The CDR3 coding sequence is TGTGCCAGCAGTAGCGGGACGGCACCCAACGAGCAGTACTTC.

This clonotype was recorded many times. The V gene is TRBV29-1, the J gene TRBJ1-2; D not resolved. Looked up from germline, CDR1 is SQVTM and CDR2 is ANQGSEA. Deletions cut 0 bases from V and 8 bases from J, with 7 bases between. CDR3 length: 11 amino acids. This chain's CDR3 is CSVEDSGGYTF. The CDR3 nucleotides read TGCAGCGTTGAAGATTCTGGGGGCTACACCTTC.

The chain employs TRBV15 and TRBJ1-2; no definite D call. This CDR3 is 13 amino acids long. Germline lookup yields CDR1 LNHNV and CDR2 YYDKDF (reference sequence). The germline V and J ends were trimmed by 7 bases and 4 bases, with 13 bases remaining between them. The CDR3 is CATKDGSSYGYTF. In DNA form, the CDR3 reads TGTGCCACCAAGGACGGGAGCTCCTATGGCTACACCTTC.

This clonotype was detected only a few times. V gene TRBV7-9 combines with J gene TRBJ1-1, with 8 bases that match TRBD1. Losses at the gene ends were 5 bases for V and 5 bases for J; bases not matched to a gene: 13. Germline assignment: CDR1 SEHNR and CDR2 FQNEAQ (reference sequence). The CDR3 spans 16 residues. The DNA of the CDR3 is TGTGCCAGCAGCCAAGATTACAGGGGGTTAAGGACTGAAGCTTTCTTT. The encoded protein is CASSQDYRGLRTEAFF.

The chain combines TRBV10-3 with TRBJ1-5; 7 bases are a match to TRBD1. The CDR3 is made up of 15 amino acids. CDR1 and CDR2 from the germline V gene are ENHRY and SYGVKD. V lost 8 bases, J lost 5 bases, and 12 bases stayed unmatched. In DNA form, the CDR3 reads TGTGCCATCGGTACCGGGACAGTGAAAGATCAGCCCCAGCATTTT. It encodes CAIGTGTVKDQPQHF.

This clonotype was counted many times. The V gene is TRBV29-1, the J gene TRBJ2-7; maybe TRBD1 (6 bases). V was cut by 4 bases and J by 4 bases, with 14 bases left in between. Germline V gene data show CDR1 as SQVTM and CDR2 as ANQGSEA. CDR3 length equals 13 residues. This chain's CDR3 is CSVAQQQGYEQYF. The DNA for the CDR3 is TGCAGCGTTGCCCAACAACAGGGTTACGAGCAGTACTTC.

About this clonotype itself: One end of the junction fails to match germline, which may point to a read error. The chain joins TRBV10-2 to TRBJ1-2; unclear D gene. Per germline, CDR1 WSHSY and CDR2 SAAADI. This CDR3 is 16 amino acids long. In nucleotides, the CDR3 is TGTGCCAGCAGCCAAGATCGGCTGGGTTCGGCCTATGGCTACACCTTC. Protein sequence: CASSQDRLGSAYGYTF.